These T cell receptor beta chains were read from a single sample in a study of T cells in Graves' hyperthyroidism and ophthalmopathy. TCRdb independently ran MiXCR on the multiplex PCR reads; one entry per CDR3 protein. The data hold hundreds of thousands of distinct CDR3 sequences, with 11% to 15% observed a single time. Sequenced input: blood. Source of these receptors: a middle-aged woman with Graves' hyperthyroidism. The CDR3 runs from the conserved cysteine through the conserved F or W. The D gene is left open where the match is weak. The size of a clone is reported for some rows only, either as once, few or many, or as a class for expanded clones.

v_gene: TRBV10-3; d_gene: .; j_gene: TRBJ2-7; abundance: many; CDR3nt: TGTGCCATCAGTGAGTCGGGAGGACCCTACGAGCAGTACTTC; CDR3aa: CAISESGGPYEQYF
v_gene: TRBV2; d_gene: .; j_gene: TRBJ2-7; abundance: few; CDR3nt: TGTGCCAGCAGTGAAGAGGTGCTGGACATAAGTGTCTACGAGCAGTACTTC; CDR3aa: CASSEEVLDISVYEQYF
v_gene: TRBV4-1; d_gene: .; j_gene: TRBJ2-1; abundance: .; CDR3nt: TGCGCCAGCAACCTGGGGCCGACTGCCGAGCAGTTCTTC; CDR3aa: CASNLGPTAEQFF
v_gene: TRBV20-1; d_gene: TRBD2; j_gene: TRBJ2-1; abundance: many; CDR3nt: TGCAGTGCTAGAGACCTACTAGGGATTTCAGCGGGACCACGCAATGAGCAGTTCTTC; CDR3aa: CSARDLLGISAGPRNEQFF
v_gene: TRBV28; d_gene: .; j_gene: TRBJ2-2; abundance: many; CDR3nt: TGTGCCAGCAGTTTAAGAGCCGGGGAGCTGTTTTTT; CDR3aa: CASSLRAGELFF
v_gene: TRBV20-1; d_gene: TRBD1; j_gene: TRBJ1-1; abundance: many; CDR3nt: TGCAGTGCTAGACTCGGGACAGCTAACATGAACACTGAAGCTTTCTTT; CDR3aa: CSARLGTANMNTEAFF
v_gene: TRBV18; d_gene: TRBD1; j_gene: TRBJ2-1; abundance: .; CDR3nt: TGTGCCAGCTCACCACTTCTGACAGGGGCTAATGAGCAGTTCTTC; CDR3aa: CASSPLLTGANEQFF
v_gene: TRBV5-1; d_gene: .; j_gene: TRBJ2-2; abundance: many; CDR3nt: TGCGCCAGCAGCTTTCGAGAGGTGGGGACCGGGGAGCTGTTTTTT; CDR3aa: CASSFREVGTGELFF
v_gene: TRBV5-1; d_gene: .; j_gene: TRBJ2-7; abundance: many; CDR3nt: TGCGCCAGCAGCTTGAGTCCCGGGCCGTACGAGCAGTACTTC; CDR3aa: CASSLSPGPYEQYF
v_gene: TRBV4-2; d_gene: TRBD2; j_gene: TRBJ2-7; abundance: few; CDR3nt: TGTGCCAGCAGCCAAGACCCCACCTCGGCGGGAGGGCCTAACGAGCAGTACTTC; CDR3aa: CASSQDPTSAGGPNEQYF
v_gene: TRBV14; d_gene: TRBD1; j_gene: TRBJ1-2; abundance: .; CDR3nt: TGTGCCAGCAGCCGAGGGACAGGGGTCGACTATGGCTACACCTTC; CDR3aa: CASSRGTGVDYGYTF
v_gene: TRBV20-1; d_gene: TRBD1; j_gene: TRBJ2-7; abundance: many; CDR3nt: TGCAGTGCCAGGACAGGGAGTATCACCTACGAGCAGTACTTC; CDR3aa: CSARTGSITYEQYF
v_gene: TRBV5-6; d_gene: .; j_gene: TRBJ2-7; abundance: few; CDR3nt: TGTGCCAGCAGCTTGGTGGGACCCTTTGGCGAGCAGTACTTC; CDR3aa: CASSLVGPFGEQYF
v_gene: TRBV20-1; d_gene: TRBD2; j_gene: TRBJ2-7; abundance: many; CDR3nt: TGCAGTGCTAGGGGGACTAGCGGGCACGAGCAGTACTTC; CDR3aa: CSARGTSGHEQYF
v_gene: TRBV30; d_gene: .; j_gene: TRBJ2-3; abundance: many; CDR3nt: TGTGCCTGGAGTGTACAAGTCACAGATACGCAGTATTTT; CDR3aa: CAWSVQVTDTQYF
v_gene: TRBV9; d_gene: .; j_gene: TRBJ2-2; abundance: .; CDR3nt: TGTGCCAGCAGCGTAGCTAGAAAGTCCGAGAACACCGGGGAGCTGTTTTTT; CDR3aa: CASSVARKSENTGELFF
v_gene: TRBV6-1; d_gene: .; j_gene: TRBJ2-5; abundance: many; CDR3nt: TGTGCCAGCAACCGAGCGGGCGGGGAGACCCAGTACTTC; CDR3aa: CASNRAGGETQYF
v_gene: TRBV18; d_gene: .; j_gene: TRBJ2-5; abundance: many; CDR3nt: TGTGCCAGCTCACCACCCGCCCAGGGGACCCAGTACTTC; CDR3aa: CASSPPAQGTQYF
v_gene: TRBV2; d_gene: .; j_gene: TRBJ2-3; abundance: .; CDR3nt: TGTGCCATCTTCACGAATACGCAGTATTTT; CDR3aa: CAIFTNTQYF
v_gene: TRBV30; d_gene: .; j_gene: TRBJ1-1; abundance: many; CDR3nt: TGTGCCCACACCCCAGGGCGCTTGGTGAACACTGAAGCTTTCTTT; CDR3aa: CAHTPGRLVNTEAFF
v_gene: TRBV28; d_gene: TRBD1; j_gene: TRBJ2-7; abundance: many; CDR3nt: TGTGCCAGCAGTTTAATAGTATCCAGGGGGTCCTACGAGCAGTACTTC; CDR3aa: CASSLIVSRGSYEQYF
v_gene: TRBV27; d_gene: TRBD1; j_gene: TRBJ2-7; abundance: .; CDR3nt: TGTGCCAGCAGACCCACAGGGGGCTACTACGAGCAGTACTTC; CDR3aa: CASRPTGGYYEQYF
v_gene: TRBV7-9; d_gene: TRBD1; j_gene: TRBJ2-3; abundance: many; CDR3nt: TGTGCCAGCAGCTTAACCGGGACAGTAACAGATACGCAGTATTTT; CDR3aa: CASSLTGTVTDTQYF
v_gene: TRBV9; d_gene: .; j_gene: TRBJ2-3; abundance: .; CDR3nt: TGTGCCAGCAGCGTAGCAAGCACTAGCACAGATACGCAGTATTTT; CDR3aa: CASSVASTSTDTQYF
v_gene: TRBV30; d_gene: TRBD1; j_gene: TRBJ2-5; abundance: .; CDR3nt: TGTGCCTGGAGTGTACCCGGACAGGGGCTGGGAGAGACCCAGTACTTC; CDR3aa: CAWSVPGQGLGETQYF
v_gene: TRBV24-1; d_gene: TRBD2; j_gene: TRBJ2-3; abundance: many; CDR3nt: TGTGCCACCAGTGCTAAACTAGCGGGAGAGGCAGATACGCAGTATTTT; CDR3aa: CATSAKLAGEADTQYF
v_gene: TRBV20-1; d_gene: .; j_gene: TRBJ2-7; abundance: many; CDR3nt: TGCAGTGCTAGGGGCCCGCCGGGGGGCGAGGGTAGGTCTCGCTACGAGCAGTACTTC; CDR3aa: CSARGPPGGEGRSRYEQYF
v_gene: TRBV2; d_gene: .; j_gene: TRBJ1-5; abundance: many; CDR3nt: TGTGCCAGCAGTGATTCTGGGGGCAGTCAGCCCCAGCATTTT; CDR3aa: CASSDSGGSQPQHF
v_gene: TRBV9; d_gene: TRBD2; j_gene: TRBJ2-1; abundance: .; CDR3nt: TGTGCCAGCAGCGCCGAAGGGGGGACTAGTCTTTACAATGAGCAGTTCTTC; CDR3aa: CASSAEGGTSLYNEQFF
v_gene: TRBV20-1; d_gene: .; j_gene: TRBJ1-4; abundance: .; CDR3nt: TGCAGTGCTCCACAGGAGTTTAATGAAAAACTGTTTTTT; CDR3aa: CSAPQEFNEKLFF
v_gene: TRBV28; d_gene: TRBD2; j_gene: TRBJ2-5; abundance: many; CDR3nt: TGTGCCAGCAGCAGTAGCGGGCGCGTGCAAGAGACCCAGTACTTC; CDR3aa: CASSSSGRVQETQYF
v_gene: TRBV20-1; d_gene: .; j_gene: TRBJ2-1; abundance: many; CDR3nt: TGCAGTGCTAGTGGGCGGCCCCCGGGGAATGAGCAGTTCTTC; CDR3aa: CSASGRPPGNEQFF
v_gene: TRBV10-3; d_gene: .; j_gene: TRBJ2-1; abundance: .; CDR3nt: TGTGCCATCAGGGGGACAAGCAATGAGCAGTTCTTC; CDR3aa: CAIRGTSNEQFF
v_gene: TRBV30; d_gene: .; j_gene: TRBJ2-7; abundance: .; CDR3nt: TGTGCCTGGAGTCCGCCTACAGGGTCCTCCTACGAGCAGTACTTC; CDR3aa: CAWSPPTGSSYEQYF
v_gene: TRBV6-1; d_gene: .; j_gene: TRBJ2-7; abundance: many; CDR3nt: TGTGCCAGCATTAGGGGGAACCGGGCGACCGAGCAGTACTTC; CDR3aa: CASIRGNRATEQYF
v_gene: TRBV11-2; d_gene: .; j_gene: TRBJ2-5; abundance: many; CDR3nt: TGTGCCAGCAGCTCGACACGGGACTCCTCCCTTGGCCAGTACTTC; CDR3aa: CASSSTRDSSLGQYF
v_gene: TRBV28; d_gene: TRBD1; j_gene: TRBJ1-2; abundance: many; CDR3nt: TGTGCCAGCAGTTTATCGGACAGGGGATACTATGGCTACACCTTC; CDR3aa: CASSLSDRGYYGYTF
v_gene: TRBV28; d_gene: .; j_gene: TRBJ1-2; abundance: .; CDR3nt: TGTGCCCACTCGGGGTCGTTTGGCTACACCTTC; CDR3aa: CAHSGSFGYTF
v_gene: TRBV6-5; d_gene: .; j_gene: TRBJ1-2; abundance: many; CDR3nt: TGTGCCAGCAGTTACTCTGGAGGGGGATTCGATGGCTACACCTTC; CDR3aa: CASSYSGGGFDGYTF
v_gene: TRBV30; d_gene: .; j_gene: TRBJ1-1; abundance: many; CDR3nt: TGTGCCTGGAGTGCTTTAACAGGGCTCACTGAAGCTTTCTTT; CDR3aa: CAWSALTGLTEAFF
v_gene: TRBV15; d_gene: .; j_gene: TRBJ2-7; abundance: many; CDR3nt: TGTGCCACCAGCAGAGATTGGGGTAGCGGCATAGCCTACGAGCAGTACTTC; CDR3aa: CATSRDWGSGIAYEQYF
v_gene: TRBV2; d_gene: .; j_gene: TRBJ1-1; abundance: many; CDR3nt: TGTGCCAGCAGCGGACAGCTGAACACTGAAGCTTTCTTT; CDR3aa: CASSGQLNTEAFF
v_gene: TRBV5-1; d_gene: .; j_gene: TRBJ2-1; abundance: many; CDR3nt: TGCGCCAGCAGCGATACCGAACCAGGAGTGAATGAGCAGTTCTTC; CDR3aa: CASSDTEPGVNEQFF